This T cell receptor beta chain was identified in a study of cytomegalovirus exposure and HLA in healthy donors (dated by TCRdb to about 2017). In terms of the full investigation: An earlier analysis of 587 of the donors reported 250 to 300 Gb of sequence data and about 100 million unique TCR beta sequences from approximately 180 million T cells. About 300 gigabases of sequencing data and 75 million to 85 million unique TCR sequences made up an early release that covered 500 to 650 HLA-typed donors. Of the 398 genotyped donors, approximately 81% were placed in the genetic ancestry cluster associated with self-reported Caucasian donors. The study aimed to test whether cataloging public T cell receptors could reveal signatures of past pathogen exposure. The T cell repertoires of 666 subjects were profiled by immunosequencing and related to cytomegalovirus serostatus. Besides the first cohort of around 700 subjects, a separate validation cohort made up of roughly 120 different subjects was used. The study combined high-throughput TCR immunosequencing, statistical association of individual TCRs with disease status, and machine learning to predict cytomegalovirus infection status. A later analysis re-analyzed previously published TCR beta repertoires from several hundred donors and added high-resolution HLA genotyping to study TCR occurrence patterns. In the later analysis, no new phenotypic data were used to find candidate immune exposures; instead, reliance was placed on TCR beta sequences and their occurrence across donors. An earlier analysis of several hundred of the donors used high-throughput TCR beta sequencing to judge whether each TCR beta V gene segment behaved as functional or pseudogenic. Donor age, sex, ethnicity and CMV serostatus were compiled alongside the repertoire data. Genome-wide SNP genotypes for about 55% of the 666 donors were used in a later genetic analysis, which treated that subset as a discovery cohort. All discovery cohort repertoires had been generated on a single sequencing platform. Both class I and class II loci were covered by HLA typing, at four-digit resolution. Typing coverage varied by locus: roughly 620-640 donors for A, B, C, DRB1 and DQB1; roughly 520 for DQA1; 606 for DPA1; approximately 470 for DPB1. Five DR-DQ haplotypes were handled as single units for association and clustering because linkage in the cohort was strong. Across approximately 400 genotyped donors of the cohort, an average of approximately 200,000 unique TCR beta nucleotide sequences per donor were sequenced, and about a sixth of those sequences were non-productive.

The cohort comprised some 700 healthy bone marrow donors. All cohort members were sampled while nominally healthy, although unrecorded immune exposures were likely present. The donor was CMV seronegative and was included in the group of a few hundred seronegative cohort members. Every donor gave a peripheral blood sample, and the peripheral blood mononuclear cells from that sample were used for TCR beta sequencing. Genomic DNA was extracted from the blood cell samples with the Qiagen DNeasy Blood Extraction Kit. This clone is judged medium-sized (0.01 to 0.1%). Its antigen is still unknown. The sample holds no much larger clone one base away, and base qualities are not on file. The library was built by means of the immunoSEQ multiplex PCR assay. For the multiplex PCR, a mixture combining 60 forward primers for TCR Vbeta segments and 13 reverse primers for TCR Jbeta segments was used. Amplification of the CDR3 region of rearranged TCR beta genes was performed with a multiplex PCR assay on genomic DNA. Amplified TCR beta libraries were sequenced as 87-base-pair reads on the Illumina HiSeq System. In the source study's methods: Across the 600 to 700 repertoires, a later analysis counted tens of millions of unique TCR beta chains, roughly 11 million of which were shared by at least two donors. Raw reads were error-corrected and collapsed into unique sequences with a nearest-neighbor algorithm that merged closely related sequences to remove PCR and sequencing errors. To assign V, D and J gene segments, CDR3 sequences were aligned to IMGT reference sequences. For a sequence to be retained, a match of at least six nucleotides to both a V gene segment and a J gene segment was required. Rearrangements were classified as productive when the CDR3 lacked stop codons and remained in frame with V and J, and all other rearrangements were classified as non-productive. Following IMGT convention, CDR3 was defined as the stretch from the second conserved V-encoded cysteine up to the conserved J-encoded phenylalanine. In an earlier analysis of approximately 500 of the donors, sequences lacking an unambiguous match to a single V gene segment were excluded. An earlier analysis of some 500 of the donors classified V segments as functional when productive rearrangements were above 56.7% and as segregating when the standard deviation between donors was above 5%. A statistical classification framework was developed to diagnose cytomegalovirus status using the catalog of TCR beta chain sequences. V and J gene assignment, in a later analysis, came from comparing TCR nucleotide sequences with IMGT/GENE-DB human TR gene sequences. The TCRdist pipeline was used in a later analysis to assign CDR3 sequences and most-parsimonious VDJ recombination scenarios. A later analysis defined each TCR beta chain by its CDR3 amino acid sequence plus V-gene family, and excluded reads lacking a unique V-gene family. As a way to deal with suspected cross-contamination and a sequencing artifact, a later analysis dropped 592 nucleotide sequences that were highly shared and had low generation probability. A later analysis calculated a clonal expansion index for each public chain from normalized within-repertoire ranks of inferred template counts. A later analysis computed generation probabilities with a VDJ recombination model fitted to out-of-frame rearrangements, and checked the results against IGoR. In a later analysis, TCR-TCR, TCR-HLA and TCR-CMV co-occurrence was scored with hypergeometric tests, and a repertoire-size bias correction was applied to TCR pairs. In a later analysis, false discovery rates were estimated by permuting HLA or CMV assignments 20 times. In a later analysis, co-occurring TCRs were grouped with DBSCAN, and TCRdist sequence similarity was added when clustering was performed within HLA-allele-positive subsets. Co-occurrence clustering excluded repertoires with fewer than 30,000 or more than 120,000 public chains, plus five with anomalous nucleotide sharing. The source is immuneACCESS, and TCRdb retained only in-frame sequences with V and J called. Part of the clones is not carried over; for the studies checked, unresolved V genes explain less than half of this, and the remainder is unexplained. V and J calls plus clone size are reproduced from that table; the DNA served to infer D and trimming. For this sample the table gives under 90,000 clones, of which more than 70% were detected only once. The ten largest clones take up approximately 2% of the sample.

The germline V gene yields MDHEN for CDR1 and SYDVKM for CDR2. V loses 0 bases, J loses 0 bases, and the germline ends lie 17 bases apart. The CDR3, from cysteine to phenylalanine, totals 18 residues. Just CDR3 DNA is preserved here, 54 bases in frame from base 1. On the study overall, not on this receptor specifically: Because HLA typing was unavailable for some donors at each locus, only the typed subset was used in association tests. Because the 87-base-pair reads could not distinguish some IMGT-functional V segments, including TRBV6-2 and TRBV6-3, those segments were excluded. A later analysis reported that several top co-occurrence clusters appeared linked to parvovirus B19, influenza, CMV and Epstein-Barr virus. According to a later analysis, most CMV-associated TCR beta chains appeared to be HLA-restricted, and the HLA associations seemed to be driven largely by CMV exposure. At a false discovery rate of 0.05, a later analysis linked fewer than 20,000 TCR beta sequences to specific HLA alleles. When HLA alleles, especially DR and DQ, strongly co-occurred, attributing TCR associations to individual alleles was difficult. The presence/absence analyses assumed that sequencing depth was roughly uniform across donors, and that assumption may not be true. In a later analysis, HLA-associated TCR beta chains showed more clonal expansion and lower generation probabilities than non-associated chains that were equally common. A group of highly shared sequence variants was considered likely to be a technical artifact of the sequencing pipeline. Linkage disequilibrium might explain the correlated functional status among segregating V segments, but an unknown experimental factor could not be excluded. A total of fewer than 200 TCR beta chains were listed by the study as associated with cytomegalovirus. A further reported finding was that TCR beta sequences accurately predicted the HLA-A and HLA-B alleles for most subjects in the first cohort. In a later analysis, the rate of TCR association differed among HLA loci, with DRB1 alleles having the most associated TCRs and HLA-C alleles having the fewest. V-gene and J-gene trimming of TCR beta chains was associated with a missense DCLRE1C variant in a later genetic analysis, and the association was replicated in an independent cohort. The cohort was sequenced for TCR beta chains only, and without alpha or paired-chain data the features that could be detected were limited. The authors suggested that the approach could potentially be extended to other disease states and immunological phenotypes. Because counts were too low, seventeen rarely observed V segments, including chromosome 9 orphons, were left out of the earlier analysis of 587 of the donors. Broadly in line with IMGT annotations, most TCR beta V segments showed up in productive rearrangements about 90% or about 30% of the time in an earlier analysis of under 700 of the donors. In vitro tests confirmed that a few of the cytomegalovirus-associated TCR beta chains recognize cytomegalovirus antigens. The classifier was reported to diagnose cytomegalovirus status with high specificity and sensitivity in both the original and validation cohorts. CMV serostatus was the only immune exposure information available for the cohort. Across donors, most TCR sequences were observed very rarely, whereas some public TCRs were present in many individuals. In a later genetic analysis, fewer N-insertions in productive TCRs were reported among donors in an Asian-associated ancestry cluster than the roughly 670-donor mean.

Sequenced sample: PBMCs. The source of this sequence is a middle-aged man in good health and CMV-seronegative. Recombination linked TRBV28 to TRBJ1-1; the D segment could be TRBD1, given 6 matching bases. The sequenced DNA: TGTGCCAGCAGTTTATGGGACAGTTCTTCCCCAATGAACACTGAAGCTTTCTTT. The encoded protein is CASSLWDSSSPMNTEAFF. Full variable domain (CDR3 extended with the reference TRBV28 and TRBJ1-1 proteins): DVKVTQSSRYLVKRTGEKVFLECVQDMDHENMFWYRQDPGLGLRLIYFSYDVKMKEKGDIPEGYSVSREKKERFSLILESASTNQTSMYLCASSLWDSSSPMNTEAFFGQGTRLTVV.